The 3 T cell receptor beta chains listed next were all sequenced from one sample in a study of blood T cell repertoires in COVID-19. Libraries were prepared by immunoSEQ multiplex PCR; TCRdb keeps only in-frame clonotypes and omits some of them. Altogether approximately 21,000 clones are present, roughly 80% being singletons, with the ten largest covering 6.5% to 8%. The sequenced material came from peripheral blood. These receptors all stem from a human donor in a cohort sampled during active COVID-19.

This sequence joins TRBV2 and TRBJ1-1; TRBD1 agrees at 11 bases. This CDR3 is 16 amino acids long. V was pared by 7 bases and J by 4 bases, with 11 bases of the junction left unmatched. CDR1 and CDR2 from the germline V gene are SNHLY and FYNNEI. The CDR3 DNA reads as TGTGCCAGCATACGGGACAGGGGGATTCCGAGCACTGAAGCTTTCTTT. Translation gives CASIRDRGIPSTEAFF.

This chain joins TRBV6-5 and TRBJ1-2, with D possibly being TRBD1 (6 bases). The CDR3 is made up of 15 amino acids. The V gene's germline CDR1 is MNHEY and CDR2 SVGAGI. V lost 4 bases and J lost 6, with 18 bases in between. For the CDR3, the DNA is TGTGCCAGCAGTTCAACCCCCAGGGGTTCCCATGGCTACACCTTC. As protein: CASSSTPRGSHGYTF.

The chain combines TRBV7-8 with TRBJ2-2; D uncertain. The CDR3 extends over 12 amino acids. V lost 5 bases, J lost 6 bases, and 7 bases lay in between. Germline V gives CDR1 SGHVS, CDR2 FQNEAQ. This CDR3 reads CASSRHSGELFF. The CDR3 nucleotides read TGTGCCAGCAGCCGCCACTCCGGGGAGCTGTTTTTT.